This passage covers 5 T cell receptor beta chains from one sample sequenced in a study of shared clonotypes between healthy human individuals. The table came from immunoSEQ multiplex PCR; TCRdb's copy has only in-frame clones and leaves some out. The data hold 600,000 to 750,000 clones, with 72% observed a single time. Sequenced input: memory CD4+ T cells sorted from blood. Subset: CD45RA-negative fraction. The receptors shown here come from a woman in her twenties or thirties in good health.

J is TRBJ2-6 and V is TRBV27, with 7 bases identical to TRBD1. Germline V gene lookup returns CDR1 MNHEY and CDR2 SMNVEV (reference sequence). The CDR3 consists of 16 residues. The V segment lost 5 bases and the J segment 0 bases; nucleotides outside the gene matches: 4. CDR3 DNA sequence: TGTGCCAGCAGTGGCAGACAGGGCTCTGGGGCCAACGTCCTGACTTTC. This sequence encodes CASSGRQGSGANVLTF.

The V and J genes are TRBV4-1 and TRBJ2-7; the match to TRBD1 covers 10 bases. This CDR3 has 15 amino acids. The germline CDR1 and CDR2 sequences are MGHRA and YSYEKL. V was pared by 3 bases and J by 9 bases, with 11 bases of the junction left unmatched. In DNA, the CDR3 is TGCGCCAGCAGCCAGATCGGGACAGGGGCAGGCCGGCAGTACTTC. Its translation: CASSQIGTGAGRQYF.

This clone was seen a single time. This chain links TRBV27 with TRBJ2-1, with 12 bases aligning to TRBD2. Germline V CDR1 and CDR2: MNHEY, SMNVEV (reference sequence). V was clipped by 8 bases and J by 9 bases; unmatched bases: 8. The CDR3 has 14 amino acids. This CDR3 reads CASRLTSGSSEQFF. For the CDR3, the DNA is TGTGCCAGCCGACTGACTAGCGGGAGCTCTGAGCAGTTCTTC.

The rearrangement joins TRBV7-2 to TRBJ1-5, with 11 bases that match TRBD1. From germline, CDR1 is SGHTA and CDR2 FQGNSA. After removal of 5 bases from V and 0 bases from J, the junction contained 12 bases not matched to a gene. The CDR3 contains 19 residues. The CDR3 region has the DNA TGTGCCAGCAGCGACCCGGGACAGGGGGGGGATTATAGCAATCAGCCCCAGCATTTT. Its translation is CASSDPGQGGDYSNQPQHF.

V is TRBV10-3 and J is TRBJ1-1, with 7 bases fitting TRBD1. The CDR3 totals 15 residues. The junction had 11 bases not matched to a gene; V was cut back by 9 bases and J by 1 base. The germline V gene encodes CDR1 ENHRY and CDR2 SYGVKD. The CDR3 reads CAISGPGGANTEAFF. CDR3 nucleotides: TGTGCCATTTCGGGACCAGGGGGAGCGAACACTGAAGCTTTCTTT.